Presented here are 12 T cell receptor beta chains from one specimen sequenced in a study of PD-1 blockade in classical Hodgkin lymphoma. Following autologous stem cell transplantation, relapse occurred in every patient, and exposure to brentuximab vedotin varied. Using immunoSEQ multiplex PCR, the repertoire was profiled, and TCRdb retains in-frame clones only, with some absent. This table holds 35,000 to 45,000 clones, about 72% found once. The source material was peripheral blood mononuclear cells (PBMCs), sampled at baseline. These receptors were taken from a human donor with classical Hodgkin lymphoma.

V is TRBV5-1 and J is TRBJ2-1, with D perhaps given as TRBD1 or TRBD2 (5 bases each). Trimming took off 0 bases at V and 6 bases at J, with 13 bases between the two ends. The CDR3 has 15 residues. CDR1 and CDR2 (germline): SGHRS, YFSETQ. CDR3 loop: CASSLGGTATNEQFF. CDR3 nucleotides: TGCGCCAGCAGCTTGGGGGGGACCGCCACCAATGAGCAGTTCTTC.

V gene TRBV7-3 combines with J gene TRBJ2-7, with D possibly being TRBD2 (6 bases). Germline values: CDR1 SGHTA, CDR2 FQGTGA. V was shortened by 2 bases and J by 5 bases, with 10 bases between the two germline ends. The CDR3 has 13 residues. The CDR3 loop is CASSLGGANEQYF. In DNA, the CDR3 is TGTGCCAGCAGCTTAGGCGGGGCCAACGAGCAGTACTTC.

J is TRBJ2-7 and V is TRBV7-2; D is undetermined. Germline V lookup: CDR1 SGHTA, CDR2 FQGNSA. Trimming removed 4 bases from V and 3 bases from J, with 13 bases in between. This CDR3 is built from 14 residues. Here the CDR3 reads CASSYNGVLYEQYF. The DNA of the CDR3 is TGTGCCAGCAGCTACAACGGCGTCCTCTACGAGCAGTACTTC.

The CDR3 sequence: CASSPPTDTQYF. The CDR3 DNA sequence: TGTGCCAGCAGCCCACCCACAGATACGCAGTATTTT. The V gene is TRBV28, the J gene TRBJ2-3; D remains ambiguous. This CDR3 is 12 amino acids long. The germline gives CDR1 MDHEN, CDR2 SYDVKM. The V and J ends lost 6 bases and 2 bases respectively, with 6 bases between them.

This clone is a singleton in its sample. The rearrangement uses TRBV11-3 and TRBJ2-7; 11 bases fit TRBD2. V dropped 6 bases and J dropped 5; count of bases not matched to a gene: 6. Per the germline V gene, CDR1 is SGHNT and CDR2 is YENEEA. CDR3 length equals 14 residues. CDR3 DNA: TGTGCCAGCAGTTTAAATAGCGGGAGGGACGAGCAGTACTTC. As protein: CASSLNSGRDEQYF.

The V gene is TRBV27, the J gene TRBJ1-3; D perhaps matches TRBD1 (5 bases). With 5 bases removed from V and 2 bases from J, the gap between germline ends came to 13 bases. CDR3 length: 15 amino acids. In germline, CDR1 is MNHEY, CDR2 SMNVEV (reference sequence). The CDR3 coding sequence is TGTGCCAGCAGTCGATCAAGGGGTGCTGGAAACACCATATATTTT. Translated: CASSRSRGAGNTIYF.

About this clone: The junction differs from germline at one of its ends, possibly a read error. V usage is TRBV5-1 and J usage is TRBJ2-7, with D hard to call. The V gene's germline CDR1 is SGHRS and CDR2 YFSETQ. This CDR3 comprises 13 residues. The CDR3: CASSLYTSSEQYF. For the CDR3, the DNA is TGCGCCAGCAGCTTGTATACCTCCTCCGAGCAGTACTTC.

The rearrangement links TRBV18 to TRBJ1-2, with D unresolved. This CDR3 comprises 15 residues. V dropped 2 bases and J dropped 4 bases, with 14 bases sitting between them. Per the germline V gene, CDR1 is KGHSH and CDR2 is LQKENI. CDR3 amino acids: CASSPAEETVYGYTF. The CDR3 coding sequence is TGTGCCAGCTCACCAGCGGAGGAGACCGTCTATGGCTACACCTTC.

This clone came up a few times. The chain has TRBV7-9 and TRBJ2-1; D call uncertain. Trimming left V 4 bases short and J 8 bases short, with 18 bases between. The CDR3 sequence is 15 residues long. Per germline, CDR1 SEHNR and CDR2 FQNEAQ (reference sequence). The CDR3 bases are TGTGCCAGCAGCTCGCAAGGCATTTTTGTCTATGAGCAGTTCTTC. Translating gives CASSSQGIFVYEQFF.

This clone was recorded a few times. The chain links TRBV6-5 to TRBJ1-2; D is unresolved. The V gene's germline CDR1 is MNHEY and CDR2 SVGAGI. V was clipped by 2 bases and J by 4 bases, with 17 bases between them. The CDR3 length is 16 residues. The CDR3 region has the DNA TGTGCCAGCAGTTACCGTCCGGAGGACTACGTCTATGGCTACACCTTC. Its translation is CASSYRPEDYVYGYTF.

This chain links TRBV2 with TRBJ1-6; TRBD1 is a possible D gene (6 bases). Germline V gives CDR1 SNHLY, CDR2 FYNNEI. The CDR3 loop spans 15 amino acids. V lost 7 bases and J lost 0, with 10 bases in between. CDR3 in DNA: TGTGCCAGCAAACAGGGAAGCTCCTATAATTCACCCCTCCACTTT. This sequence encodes CASKQGSSYNSPLHF.

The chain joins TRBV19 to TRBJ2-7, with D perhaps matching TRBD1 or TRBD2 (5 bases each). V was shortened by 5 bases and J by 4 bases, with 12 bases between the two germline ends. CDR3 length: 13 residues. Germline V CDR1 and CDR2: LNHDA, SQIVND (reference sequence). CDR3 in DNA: TGTGCCAGTAGTGGGCCGGGGCTTTACGAGCAGTACTTC. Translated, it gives CASSGPGLYEQYF.